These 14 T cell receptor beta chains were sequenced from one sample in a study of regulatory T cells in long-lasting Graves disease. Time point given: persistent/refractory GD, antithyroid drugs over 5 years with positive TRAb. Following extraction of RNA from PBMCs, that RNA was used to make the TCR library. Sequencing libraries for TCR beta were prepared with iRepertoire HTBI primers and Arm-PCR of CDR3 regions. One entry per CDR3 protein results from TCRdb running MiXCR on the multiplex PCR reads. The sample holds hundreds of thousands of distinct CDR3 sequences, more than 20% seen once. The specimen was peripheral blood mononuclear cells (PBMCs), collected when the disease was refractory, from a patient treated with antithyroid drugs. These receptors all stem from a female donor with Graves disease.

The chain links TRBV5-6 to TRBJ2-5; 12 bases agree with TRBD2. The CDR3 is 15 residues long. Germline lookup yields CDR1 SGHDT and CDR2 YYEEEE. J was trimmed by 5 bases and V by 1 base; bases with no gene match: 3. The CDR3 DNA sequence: TGTGCCAGCAGCTTGTGGCTAGCGGGGGGGGAGACCCAGTACTTC. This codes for CASSLWLAGGETQYF.

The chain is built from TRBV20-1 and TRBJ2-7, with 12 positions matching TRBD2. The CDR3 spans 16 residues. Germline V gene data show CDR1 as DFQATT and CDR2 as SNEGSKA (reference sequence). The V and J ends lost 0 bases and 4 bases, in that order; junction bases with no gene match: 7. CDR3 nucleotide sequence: TGCAGTGCTAGAGATCCCCAGACTAGCGGGAGTTACGAGCAGTACTTC. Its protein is CSARDPQTSGSYEQYF.

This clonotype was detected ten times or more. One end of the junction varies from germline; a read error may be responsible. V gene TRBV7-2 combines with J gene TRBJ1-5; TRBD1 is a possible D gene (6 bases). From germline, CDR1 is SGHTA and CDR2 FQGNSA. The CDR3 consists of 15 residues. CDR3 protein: CASSLGGGSNQPQHF. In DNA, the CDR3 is TGTGCCAGCAGTTTAGGGGGGGGGAGCAATCAGCCCCAGCATTTT.

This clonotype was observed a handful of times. The CDR3, as DNA: TGTGCCAGCATGACCGTTTGGGGAAACACTGAAGCTTTCTTT. Translating it yields CASMTVWGNTEAFF. The J gene is TRBJ1-1, the V gene TRBV6-1; no clear D gene. Germline V gene data show CDR1 as MNHNS and CDR2 as SASEGT. The CDR3 is 14 amino acids. V lost 7 bases, J lost 2 bases, and 14 bases lay in between.

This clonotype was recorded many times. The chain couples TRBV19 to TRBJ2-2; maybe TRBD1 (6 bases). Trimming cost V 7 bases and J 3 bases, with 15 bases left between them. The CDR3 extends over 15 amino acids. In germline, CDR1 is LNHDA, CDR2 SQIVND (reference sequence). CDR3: CASMGHATHTGELFF. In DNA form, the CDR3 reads TGTGCCAGTATGGGACATGCGACCCACACCGGGGAGCTGTTTTTT. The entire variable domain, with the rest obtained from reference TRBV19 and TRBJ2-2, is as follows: DGGITQSPKYLFRKEGQNVTLSCEQNLNHDAMYWYRQDPGQGLRLIYYSQIVNDFQKGDIAEGYSVSREKKESFPLTVTSAQKNPTAFYLCASMGHATHTGELFFGEGSRLTVL.

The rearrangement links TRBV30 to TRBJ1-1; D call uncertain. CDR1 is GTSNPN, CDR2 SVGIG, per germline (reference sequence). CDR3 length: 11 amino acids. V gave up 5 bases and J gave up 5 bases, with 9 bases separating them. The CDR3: CAWGRETEAFF. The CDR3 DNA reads TGTGCCTGGGGTAGAGAGACTGAAGCTTTCTTT.

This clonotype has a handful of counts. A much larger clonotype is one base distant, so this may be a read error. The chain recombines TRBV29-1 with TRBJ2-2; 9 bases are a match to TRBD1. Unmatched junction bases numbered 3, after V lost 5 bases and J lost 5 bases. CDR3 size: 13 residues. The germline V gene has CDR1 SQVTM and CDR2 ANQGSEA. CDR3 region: CSVHGTGTGELFF. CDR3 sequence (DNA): TGCAGCGTTCACGGGACAGGGACCGGGGAGCTGTTTTTT.

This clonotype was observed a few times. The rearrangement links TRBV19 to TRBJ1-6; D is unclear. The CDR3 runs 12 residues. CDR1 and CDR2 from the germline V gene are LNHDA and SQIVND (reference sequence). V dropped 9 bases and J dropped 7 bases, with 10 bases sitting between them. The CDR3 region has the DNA TGTGCCAGCCGGGAACTAAATTCACCCCTCCACTTT. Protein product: CASRELNSPLHF.

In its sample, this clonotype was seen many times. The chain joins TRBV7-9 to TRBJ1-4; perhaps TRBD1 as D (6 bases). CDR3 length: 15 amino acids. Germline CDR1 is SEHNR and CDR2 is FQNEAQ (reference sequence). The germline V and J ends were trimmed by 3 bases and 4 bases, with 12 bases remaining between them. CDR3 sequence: CASSFLDRLNEKLFF. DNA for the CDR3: TGTGCCAGCAGCTTCCTAGACAGGCTTAATGAAAAACTGTTTTTT. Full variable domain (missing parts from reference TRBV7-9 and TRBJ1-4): DTGVSQNPRHKITKRGQNVTFRCDPISEHNRLYWYRQTLGQGPEFLTYFQNEAQLEKSRLLSDRFSAERPKGSFSTLEIQRTEQGDSAMYLCASSFLDRLNEKLFFGSGTQLSVL.

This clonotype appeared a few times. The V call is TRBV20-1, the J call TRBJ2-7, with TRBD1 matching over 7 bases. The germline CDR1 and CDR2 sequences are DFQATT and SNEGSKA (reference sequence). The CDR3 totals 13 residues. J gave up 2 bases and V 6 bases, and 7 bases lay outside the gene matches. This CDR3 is CSAPPRGTYEQYF. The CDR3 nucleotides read TGCAGTGCCCCCCCCAGGGGGACCTACGAGCAGTACTTC.

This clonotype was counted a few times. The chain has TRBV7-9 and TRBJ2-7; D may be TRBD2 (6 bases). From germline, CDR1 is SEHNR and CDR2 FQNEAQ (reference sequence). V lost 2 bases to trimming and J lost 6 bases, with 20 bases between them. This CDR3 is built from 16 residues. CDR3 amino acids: CASSLLRVADGGEQYF. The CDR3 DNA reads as TGTGCCAGCAGCTTACTGAGGGTAGCGGACGGCGGCGAGCAGTACTTC.

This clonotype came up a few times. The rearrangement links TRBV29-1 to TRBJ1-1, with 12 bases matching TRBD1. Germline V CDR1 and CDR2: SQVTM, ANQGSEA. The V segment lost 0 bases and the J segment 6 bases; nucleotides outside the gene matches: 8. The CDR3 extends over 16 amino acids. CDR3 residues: CSVEDGTGGMGAEAFF. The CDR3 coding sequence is TGCAGCGTTGAAGATGGGACAGGGGGCATGGGCGCTGAAGCTTTCTTT.

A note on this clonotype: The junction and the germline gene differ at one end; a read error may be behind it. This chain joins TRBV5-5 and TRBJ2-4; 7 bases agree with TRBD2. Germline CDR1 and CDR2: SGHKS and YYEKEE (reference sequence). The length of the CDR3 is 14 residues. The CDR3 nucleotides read TGTGCCAGCAGCTGGATGGGAGGGTCGGACATTCAGCACTTC. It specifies CASSWMGGSDIQHF.

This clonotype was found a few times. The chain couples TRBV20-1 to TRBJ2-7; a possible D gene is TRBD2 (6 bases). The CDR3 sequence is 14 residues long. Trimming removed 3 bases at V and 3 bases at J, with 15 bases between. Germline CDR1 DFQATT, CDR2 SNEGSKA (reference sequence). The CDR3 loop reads CSASFGGSHYEQYF. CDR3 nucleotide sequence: TGCAGTGCTAGTTTTGGAGGGAGCCACTACGAGCAGTACTTC.